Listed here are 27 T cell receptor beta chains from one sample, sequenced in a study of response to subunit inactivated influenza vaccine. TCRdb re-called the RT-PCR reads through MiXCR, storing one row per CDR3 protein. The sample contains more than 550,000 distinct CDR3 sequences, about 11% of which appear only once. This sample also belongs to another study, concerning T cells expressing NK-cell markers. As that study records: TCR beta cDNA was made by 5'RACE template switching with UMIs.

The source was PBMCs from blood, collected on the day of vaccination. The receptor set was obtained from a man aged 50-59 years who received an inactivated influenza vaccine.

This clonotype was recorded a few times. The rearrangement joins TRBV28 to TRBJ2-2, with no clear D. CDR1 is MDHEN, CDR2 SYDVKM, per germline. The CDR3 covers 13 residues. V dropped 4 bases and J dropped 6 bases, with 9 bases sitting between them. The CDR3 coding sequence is TGTGCCAGCAGTTGGATCGGCCCCGGGGAGCTGTTTTTT. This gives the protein CASSWIGPGELFF. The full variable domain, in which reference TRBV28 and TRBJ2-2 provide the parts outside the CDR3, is DVKVTQSSRYLVKRTGEKVFLECVQDMDHENMFWYRQDPGLGLRLIYFSYDVKMKEKGDIPEGYSVSREKKERFSLILESASTNQTSMYLCASSWIGPGELFFGEGSRLTVL.

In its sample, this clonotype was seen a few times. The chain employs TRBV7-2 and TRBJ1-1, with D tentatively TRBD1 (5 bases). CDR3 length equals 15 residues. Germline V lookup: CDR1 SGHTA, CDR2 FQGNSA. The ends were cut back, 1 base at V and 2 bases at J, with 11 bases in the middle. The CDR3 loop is CASSLEPGGNTEAFF. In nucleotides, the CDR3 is TGTGCCAGCAGCTTAGAGCCGGGGGGAAACACTGAAGCTTTCTTT. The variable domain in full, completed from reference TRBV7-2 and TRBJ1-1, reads GAGVSQSPSNKVTEKGKDVELRCDPISGHTALYWYRQSLGQGLEFLIYFQGNSAPDKSGLPSDRFSAERTGGSVSTLTIQRTQQEDSAVYLCASSLEPGGNTEAFFGQGTRLTVV.

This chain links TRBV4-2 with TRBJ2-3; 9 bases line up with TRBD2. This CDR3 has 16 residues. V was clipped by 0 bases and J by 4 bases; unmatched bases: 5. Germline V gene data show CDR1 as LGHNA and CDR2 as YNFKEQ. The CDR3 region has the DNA TGTGCCAGCAGCCAAGAGGGCGGGAGGGCCGCAGATACGCAGTATTTT. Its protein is CASSQEGGRAADTQYF.

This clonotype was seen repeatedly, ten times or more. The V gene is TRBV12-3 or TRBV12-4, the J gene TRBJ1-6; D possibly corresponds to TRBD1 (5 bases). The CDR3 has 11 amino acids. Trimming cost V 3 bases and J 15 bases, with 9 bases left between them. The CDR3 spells CASSLGGNLHF. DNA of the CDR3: TGTGCCAGCAGTTTGGGGGGAAACCTCCACTTT.

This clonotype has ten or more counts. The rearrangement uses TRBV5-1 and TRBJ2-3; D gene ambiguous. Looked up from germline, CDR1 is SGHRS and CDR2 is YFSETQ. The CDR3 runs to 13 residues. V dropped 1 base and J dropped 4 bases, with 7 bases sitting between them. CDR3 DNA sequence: TGCGCCAGCAGCTTGCCTGGGGCAGATACGCAGTATTTT. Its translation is CASSLPGADTQYF.

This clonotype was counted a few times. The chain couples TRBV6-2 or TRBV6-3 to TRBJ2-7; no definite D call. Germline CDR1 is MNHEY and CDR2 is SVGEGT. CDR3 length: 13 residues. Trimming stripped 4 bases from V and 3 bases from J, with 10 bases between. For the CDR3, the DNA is TGTGCCAGCAGTTGGGCGCTAGTCTACGAGCAGTACTTC. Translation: CASSWALVYEQYF.

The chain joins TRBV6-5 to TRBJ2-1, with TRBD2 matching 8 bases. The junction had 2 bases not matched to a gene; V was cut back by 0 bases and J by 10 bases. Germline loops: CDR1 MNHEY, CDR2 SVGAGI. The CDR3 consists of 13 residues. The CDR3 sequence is CASSYSTSVEQFF. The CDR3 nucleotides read TGTGCCAGCAGTTACTCGACTAGCGTCGAGCAGTTCTTC.

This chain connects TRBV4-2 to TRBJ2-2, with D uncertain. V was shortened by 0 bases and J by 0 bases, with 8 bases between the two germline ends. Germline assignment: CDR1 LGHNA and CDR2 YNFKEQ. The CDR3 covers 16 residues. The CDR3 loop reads CASSQDIATNTGELFF. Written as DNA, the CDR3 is TGTGCCAGCAGCCAAGATATCGCAACGAACACCGGGGAGCTGTTTTTT.

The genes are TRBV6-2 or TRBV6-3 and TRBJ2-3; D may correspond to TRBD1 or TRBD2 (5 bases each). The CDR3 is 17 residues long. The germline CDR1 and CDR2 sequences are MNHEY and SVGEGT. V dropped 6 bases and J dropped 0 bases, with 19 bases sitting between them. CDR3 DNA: TGTGCCAGCAGAAACTTCCGGGACCTACGAAGCACAGATACGCAGTATTTT. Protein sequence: CASRNFRDLRSTDTQYF.

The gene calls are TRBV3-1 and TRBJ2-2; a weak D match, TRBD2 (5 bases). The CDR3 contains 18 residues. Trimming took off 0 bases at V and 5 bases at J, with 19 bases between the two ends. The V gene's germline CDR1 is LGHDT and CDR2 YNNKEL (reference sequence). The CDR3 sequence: CASSQDQWVGLATGELFF. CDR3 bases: TGTGCCAGCAGCCAAGATCAATGGGTTGGACTCGCTACCGGGGAGCTGTTTTTT.

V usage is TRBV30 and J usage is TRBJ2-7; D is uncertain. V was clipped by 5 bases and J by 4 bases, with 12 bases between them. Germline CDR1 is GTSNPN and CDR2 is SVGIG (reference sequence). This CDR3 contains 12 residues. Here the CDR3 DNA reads TGTGCCTGGGGTTACATGGTGTACGAGCAGTACTTC. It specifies CAWGYMVYEQYF.

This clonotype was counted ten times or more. The CDR3 nucleotides are TGTGCCACCAGTGATCGGGAAAACAATGAGCAGTTCTTC. Encoded protein: CATSDRENNEQFF. The V and J genes are TRBV24-1 and TRBJ2-1, with D possibly being TRBD2 (5 bases). Germline CDR1 and CDR2: KGHDR and SFDVKD. Trimming took 3 bases from V and 5 from J, leaving 7 bases between them. This CDR3 is 13 amino acids long.

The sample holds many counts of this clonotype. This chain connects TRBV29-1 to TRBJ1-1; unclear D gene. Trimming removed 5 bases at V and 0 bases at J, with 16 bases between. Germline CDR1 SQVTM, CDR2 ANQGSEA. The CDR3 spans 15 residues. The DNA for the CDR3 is TGCAGCGTTACTGAACGCACGAGCATGAACACTGAAGCTTTCTTT. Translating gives CSVTERTSMNTEAFF.

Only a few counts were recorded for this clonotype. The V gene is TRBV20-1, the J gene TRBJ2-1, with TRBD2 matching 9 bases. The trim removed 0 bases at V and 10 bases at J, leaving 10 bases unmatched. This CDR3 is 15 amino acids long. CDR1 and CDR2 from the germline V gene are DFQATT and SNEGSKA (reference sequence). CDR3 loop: CSARDPKRGDGEQFF. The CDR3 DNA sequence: TGCAGTGCTAGAGACCCAAAGCGGGGGGACGGAGAGCAGTTCTTC.

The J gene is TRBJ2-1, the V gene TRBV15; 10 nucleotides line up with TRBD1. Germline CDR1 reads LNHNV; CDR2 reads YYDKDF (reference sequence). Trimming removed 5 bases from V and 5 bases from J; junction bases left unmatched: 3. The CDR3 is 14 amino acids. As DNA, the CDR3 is TGTGCCACCAGCGAAGGACAGGGGGACAATGAGCAGTTCTTC. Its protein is CATSEGQGDNEQFF.

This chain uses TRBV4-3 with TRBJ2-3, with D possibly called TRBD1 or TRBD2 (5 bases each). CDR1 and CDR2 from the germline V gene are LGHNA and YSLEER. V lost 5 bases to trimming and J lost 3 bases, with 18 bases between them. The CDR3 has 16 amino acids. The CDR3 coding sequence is TGCGCCAGCAGCTTGCCGGGACCTTCAAGAACAGATACGCAGTATTTT. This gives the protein CASSLPGPSRTDTQYF.

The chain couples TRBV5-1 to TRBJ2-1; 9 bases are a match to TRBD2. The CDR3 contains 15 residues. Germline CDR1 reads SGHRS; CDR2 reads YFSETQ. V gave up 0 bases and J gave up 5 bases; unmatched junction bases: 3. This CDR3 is CASSLVAGENNEQFF. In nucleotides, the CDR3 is TGCGCCAGCAGCTTGGTAGCGGGAGAGAACAATGAGCAGTTCTTC.

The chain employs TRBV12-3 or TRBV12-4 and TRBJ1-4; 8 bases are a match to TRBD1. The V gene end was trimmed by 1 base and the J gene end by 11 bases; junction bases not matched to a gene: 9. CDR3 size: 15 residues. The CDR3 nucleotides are TGTGCCAGCAGTTTAGGACAGGGGCTGGGGGACAAACTGTTTTTT. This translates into CASSLGQGLGDKLFF.

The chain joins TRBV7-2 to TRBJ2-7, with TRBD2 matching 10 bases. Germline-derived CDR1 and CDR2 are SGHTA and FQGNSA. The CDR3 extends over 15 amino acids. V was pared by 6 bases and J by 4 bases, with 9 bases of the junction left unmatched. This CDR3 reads CASSPMGTSVYEQYF. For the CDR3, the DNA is TGTGCCAGCAGTCCGATGGGGACTAGCGTATACGAGCAGTACTTC.

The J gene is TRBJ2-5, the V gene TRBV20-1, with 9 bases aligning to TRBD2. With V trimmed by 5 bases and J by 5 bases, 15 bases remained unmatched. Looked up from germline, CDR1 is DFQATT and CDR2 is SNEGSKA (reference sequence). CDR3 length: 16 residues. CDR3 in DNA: TGCAGTGCTGCAGTTGGACTAGCGAGAAGGGGGGAGACCCAGTACTTC. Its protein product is CSAAVGLARRGETQYF.

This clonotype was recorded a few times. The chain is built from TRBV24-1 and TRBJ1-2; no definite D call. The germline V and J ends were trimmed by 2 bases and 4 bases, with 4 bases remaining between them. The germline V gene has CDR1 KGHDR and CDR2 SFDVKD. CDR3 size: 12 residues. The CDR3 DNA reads TGTGCCACCAGTGATTCGGGCTATGGCTACACCTTC. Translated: CATSDSGYGYTF.

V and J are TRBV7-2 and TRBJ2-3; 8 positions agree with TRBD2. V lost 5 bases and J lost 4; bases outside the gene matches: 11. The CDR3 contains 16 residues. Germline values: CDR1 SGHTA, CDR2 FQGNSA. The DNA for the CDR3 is TGTGCCAGCAGCAGCCCGGGGCGGGGGGTACCAGATACGCAGTATTTT. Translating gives CASSSPGRGVPDTQYF.

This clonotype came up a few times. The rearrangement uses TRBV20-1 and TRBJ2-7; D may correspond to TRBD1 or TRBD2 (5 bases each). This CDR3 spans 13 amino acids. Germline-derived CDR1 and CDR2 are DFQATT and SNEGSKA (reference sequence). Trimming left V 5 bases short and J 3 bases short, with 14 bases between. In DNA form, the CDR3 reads TGCAGTGCTCCCGGGACGGCGTTCTACGAGCAGTACTTC. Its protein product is CSAPGTAFYEQYF.

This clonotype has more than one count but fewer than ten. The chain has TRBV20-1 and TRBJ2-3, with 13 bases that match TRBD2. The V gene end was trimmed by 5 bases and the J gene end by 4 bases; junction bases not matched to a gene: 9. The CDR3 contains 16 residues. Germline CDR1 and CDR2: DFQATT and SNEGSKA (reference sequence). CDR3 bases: TGCAGTGCTGGAGGACTAGCGGGAGAATATCCAGATACGCAGTATTTT. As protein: CSAGGLAGEYPDTQYF.

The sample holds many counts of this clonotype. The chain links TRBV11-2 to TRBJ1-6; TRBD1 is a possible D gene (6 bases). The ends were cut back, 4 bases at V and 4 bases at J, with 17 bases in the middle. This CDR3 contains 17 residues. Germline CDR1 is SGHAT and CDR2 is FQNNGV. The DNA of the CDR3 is TGTGCCAGCAGCTCCGTGGGGGGGCGAGCTTATAATTCACCCCTCCACTTT. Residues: CASSSVGGRAYNSPLHF.

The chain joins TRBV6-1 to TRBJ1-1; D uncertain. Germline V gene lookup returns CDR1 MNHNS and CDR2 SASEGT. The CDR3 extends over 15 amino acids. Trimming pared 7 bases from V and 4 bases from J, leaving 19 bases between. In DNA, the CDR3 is TGTGCCAGCAATCCCACCGGACGGGTGGTCACTGAAGCTTTCTTT. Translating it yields CASNPTGRVVTEAFF.

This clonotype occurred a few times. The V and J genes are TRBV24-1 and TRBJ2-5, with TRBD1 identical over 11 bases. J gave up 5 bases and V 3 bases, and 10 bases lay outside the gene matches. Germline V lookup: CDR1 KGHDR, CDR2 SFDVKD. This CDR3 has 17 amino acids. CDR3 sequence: CATSDRDRGVVTETQYF. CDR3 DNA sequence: TGTGCCACCAGTGATCGGGACAGGGGGGTAGTGACGGAGACCCAGTACTTC.